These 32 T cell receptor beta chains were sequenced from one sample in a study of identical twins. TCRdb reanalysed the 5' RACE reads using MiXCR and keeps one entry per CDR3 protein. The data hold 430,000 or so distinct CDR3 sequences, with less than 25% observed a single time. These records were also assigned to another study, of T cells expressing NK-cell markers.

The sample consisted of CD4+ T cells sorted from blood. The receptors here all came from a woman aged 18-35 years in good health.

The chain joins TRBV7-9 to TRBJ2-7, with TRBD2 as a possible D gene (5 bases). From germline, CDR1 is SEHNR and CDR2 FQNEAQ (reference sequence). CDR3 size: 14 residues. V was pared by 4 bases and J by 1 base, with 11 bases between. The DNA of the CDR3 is TGTGCCAGCAGCTCAGAGGGCAGTTCCTACGAGCAGTACTTC. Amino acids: CASSSEGSSYEQYF.

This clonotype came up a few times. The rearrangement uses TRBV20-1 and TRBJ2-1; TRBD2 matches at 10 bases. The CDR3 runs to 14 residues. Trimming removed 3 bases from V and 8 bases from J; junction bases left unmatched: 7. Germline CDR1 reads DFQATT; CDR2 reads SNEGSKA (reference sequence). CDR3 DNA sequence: TGCAGTGCTAGGGCTAGCGGGAGAAGGGATGAGCAGTTCTTC. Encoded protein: CSARASGRRDEQFF.

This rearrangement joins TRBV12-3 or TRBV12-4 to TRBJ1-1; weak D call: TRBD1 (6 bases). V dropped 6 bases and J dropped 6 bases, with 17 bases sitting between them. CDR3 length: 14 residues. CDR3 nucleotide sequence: TGTGCCAGCAGACTGGGGGCCGACGGTGCTGAAGCTTTCTTT. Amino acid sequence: CASRLGADGAEAFF.

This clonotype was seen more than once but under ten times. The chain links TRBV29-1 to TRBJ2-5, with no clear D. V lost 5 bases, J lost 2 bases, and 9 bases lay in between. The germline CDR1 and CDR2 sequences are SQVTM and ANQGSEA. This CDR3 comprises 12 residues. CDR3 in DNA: TGCAGCGTTAATAAGGGACAAGAGACCCAGTACTTC. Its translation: CSVNKGQETQYF.

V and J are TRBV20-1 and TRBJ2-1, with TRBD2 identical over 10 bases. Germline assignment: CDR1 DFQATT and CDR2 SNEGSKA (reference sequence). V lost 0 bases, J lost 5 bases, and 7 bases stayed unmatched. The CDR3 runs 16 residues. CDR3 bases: TGCAGTGCTAGAGATTATAGGCTAGCGGGAGACAATGAGCAGTTCTTC. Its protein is CSARDYRLAGDNEQFF.

CDR3 protein: CAISEPSTAGGTYEQYF. The CDR3 nucleotides are TGTGCCATCAGTGAGCCATCAACCGCGGGGGGGACCTACGAGCAGTACTTC. The chain employs TRBV10-3 and TRBJ2-7; 9 bases fit TRBD2. The CDR3 extends over 17 amino acids. In germline, CDR1 is ENHRY, CDR2 SYGVKD. Trimming at V came to 2 bases and at J to 2 bases, leaving 10 bases not matched to a gene.

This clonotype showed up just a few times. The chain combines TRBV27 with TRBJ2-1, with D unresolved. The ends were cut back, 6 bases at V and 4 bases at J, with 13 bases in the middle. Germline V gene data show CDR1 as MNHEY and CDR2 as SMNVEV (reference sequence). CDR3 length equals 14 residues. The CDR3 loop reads CASRLGPTYNEQFF. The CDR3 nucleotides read TGTGCCAGCAGGTTAGGGCCTACGTACAATGAGCAGTTCTTC.

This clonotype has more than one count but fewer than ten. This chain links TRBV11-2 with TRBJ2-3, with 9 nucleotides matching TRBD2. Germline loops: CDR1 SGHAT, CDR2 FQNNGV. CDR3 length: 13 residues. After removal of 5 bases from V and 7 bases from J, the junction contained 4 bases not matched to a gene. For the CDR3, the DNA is TGTGCCAGCAGCAATAGCGGGAGTAATACGCAGTATTTT. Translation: CASSNSGSNTQYF.

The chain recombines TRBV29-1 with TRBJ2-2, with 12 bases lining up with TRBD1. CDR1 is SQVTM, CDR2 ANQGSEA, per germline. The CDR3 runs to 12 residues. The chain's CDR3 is CAGTGGSGELFF. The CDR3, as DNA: TGCGCCGGGACAGGGGGCAGCGGGGAGCTGTTTTTT.

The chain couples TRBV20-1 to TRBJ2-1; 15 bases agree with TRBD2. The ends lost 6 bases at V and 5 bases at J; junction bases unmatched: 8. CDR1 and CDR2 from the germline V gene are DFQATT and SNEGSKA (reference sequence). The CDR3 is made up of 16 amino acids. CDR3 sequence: CSARRTSGRANNEQFF. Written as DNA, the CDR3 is TGCAGTGCGAGAAGGACTAGCGGGAGGGCCAACAATGAGCAGTTCTTC.

The CDR3 protein is CASSAWGHQETQYF. The CDR3 DNA sequence: TGTGCCAGCAGCGCCTGGGGACATCAAGAGACCCAGTACTTC. J is TRBJ2-5 and V is TRBV9; D might be TRBD1 (6 bases). V gave up 3 bases and J gave up 2 bases, with 11 bases separating them. Per the germline V gene, CDR1 is SGDLS and CDR2 is YYNGEE. The CDR3 covers 14 residues.

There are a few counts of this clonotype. The CDR3 is CASSSRRRDTKEQFF. CDR3 in DNA: TGTGCCAGCAGCTCAAGACGAAGAGATACCAAAGAGCAGTTCTTC. V usage is TRBV11-1 and J usage is TRBJ2-1; D ambiguous. Trimming shortened V by 4 bases and J by 10 bases, and 20 bases separated the two germline ends. Germline CDR1 SGHAT, CDR2 FQDESV (reference sequence). This CDR3 region has 15 residues.

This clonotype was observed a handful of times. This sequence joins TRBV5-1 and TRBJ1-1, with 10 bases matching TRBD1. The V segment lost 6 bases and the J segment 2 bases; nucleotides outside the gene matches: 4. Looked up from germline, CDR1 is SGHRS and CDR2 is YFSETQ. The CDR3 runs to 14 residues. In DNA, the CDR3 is TGCGCCAGCACCGGGACAGGGGATAACACTGAAGCTTTCTTT. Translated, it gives CASTGTGDNTEAFF. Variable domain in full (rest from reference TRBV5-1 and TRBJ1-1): KAGVTQTPRYLIKTRGQQVTLSCSPISGHRSVSWYQQTPGQGLQFLFEYFSETQRNKGNFPGRFSGRQFSNSRSEMNVSTLELGDSALYLCASTGTGDNTEAFFGQGTRLTVV.

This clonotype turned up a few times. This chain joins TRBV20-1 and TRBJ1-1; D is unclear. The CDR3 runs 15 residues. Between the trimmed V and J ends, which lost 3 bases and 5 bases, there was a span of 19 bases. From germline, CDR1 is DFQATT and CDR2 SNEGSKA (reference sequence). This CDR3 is CSASLITGVRTEAFF. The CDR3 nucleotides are TGCAGTGCTAGTTTAATCACGGGAGTTCGGACTGAAGCTTTCTTT.

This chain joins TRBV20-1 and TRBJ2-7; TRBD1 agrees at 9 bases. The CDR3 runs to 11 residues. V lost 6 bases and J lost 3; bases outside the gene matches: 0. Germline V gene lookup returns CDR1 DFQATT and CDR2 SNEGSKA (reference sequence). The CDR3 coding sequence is TGCAGTGCGACAGGGGGCTACGAGCAGTACTTC. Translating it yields CSATGGYEQYF.

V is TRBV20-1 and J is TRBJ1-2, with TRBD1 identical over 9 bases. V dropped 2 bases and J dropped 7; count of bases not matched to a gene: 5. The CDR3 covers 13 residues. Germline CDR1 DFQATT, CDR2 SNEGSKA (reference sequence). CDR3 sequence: CSARPTGGRGYTF. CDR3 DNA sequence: TGCAGTGCTAGACCTACAGGGGGCCGTGGCTACACCTTC.

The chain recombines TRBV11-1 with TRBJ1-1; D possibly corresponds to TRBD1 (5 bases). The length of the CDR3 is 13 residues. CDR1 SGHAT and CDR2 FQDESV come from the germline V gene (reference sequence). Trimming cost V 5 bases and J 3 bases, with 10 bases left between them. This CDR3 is CASSTGLDTEAFF. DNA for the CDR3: TGTGCCAGCAGCACGGGGCTGGACACTGAAGCTTTCTTT.

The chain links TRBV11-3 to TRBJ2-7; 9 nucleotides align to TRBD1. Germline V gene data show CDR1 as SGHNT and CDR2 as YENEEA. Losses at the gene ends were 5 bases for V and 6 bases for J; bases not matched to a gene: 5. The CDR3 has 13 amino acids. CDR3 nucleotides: TGTGCCAGCAGCATAGGACAGGGGCCCGAGCAGTACTTC. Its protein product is CASSIGQGPEQYF.

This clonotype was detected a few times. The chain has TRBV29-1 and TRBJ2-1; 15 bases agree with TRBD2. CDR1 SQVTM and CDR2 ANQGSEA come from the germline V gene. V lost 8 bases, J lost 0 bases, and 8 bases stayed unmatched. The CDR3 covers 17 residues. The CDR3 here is CSFGLAGGGSSYNEQFF. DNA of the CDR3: TGCAGCTTTGGACTAGCGGGGGGGGGTAGCTCCTACAATGAGCAGTTCTTC.

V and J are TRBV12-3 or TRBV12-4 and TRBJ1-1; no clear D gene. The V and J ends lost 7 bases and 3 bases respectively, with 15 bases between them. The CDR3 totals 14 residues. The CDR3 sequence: CASTTLQAYTEAFF. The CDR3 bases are TGTGCCAGCACCACTCTCCAGGCCTACACTGAAGCTTTCTTT.

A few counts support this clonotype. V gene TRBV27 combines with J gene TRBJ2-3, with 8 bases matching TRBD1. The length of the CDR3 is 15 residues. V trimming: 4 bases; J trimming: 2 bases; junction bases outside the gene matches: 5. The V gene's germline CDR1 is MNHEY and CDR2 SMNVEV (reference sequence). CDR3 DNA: TGTGCCAGCAGTTCCCGGGACAGGTCCACAGATACGCAGTATTTT. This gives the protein CASSSRDRSTDTQYF.

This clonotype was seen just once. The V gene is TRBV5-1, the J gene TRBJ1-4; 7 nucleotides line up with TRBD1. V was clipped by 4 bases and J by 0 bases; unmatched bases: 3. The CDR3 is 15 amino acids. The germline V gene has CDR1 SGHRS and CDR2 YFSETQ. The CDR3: CASSARGPTNEKLFF. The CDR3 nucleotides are TGCGCCAGCAGCGCGAGGGGGCCAACTAATGAAAAACTGTTTTTT. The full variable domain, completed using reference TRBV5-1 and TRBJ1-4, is KAGVTQTPRYLIKTRGQQVTLSCSPISGHRSVSWYQQTPGQGLQFLFEYFSETQRNKGNFPGRFSGRQFSNSRSEMNVSTLELGDSALYLCASSARGPTNEKLFFGSGTQLSVL.

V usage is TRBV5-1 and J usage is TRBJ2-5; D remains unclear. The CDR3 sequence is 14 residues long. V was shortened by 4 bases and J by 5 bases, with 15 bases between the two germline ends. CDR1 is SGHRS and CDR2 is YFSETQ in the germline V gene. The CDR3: CASSETFSWETQYF. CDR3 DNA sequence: TGCGCCAGCAGCGAAACTTTCAGCTGGGAGACCCAGTACTTC.

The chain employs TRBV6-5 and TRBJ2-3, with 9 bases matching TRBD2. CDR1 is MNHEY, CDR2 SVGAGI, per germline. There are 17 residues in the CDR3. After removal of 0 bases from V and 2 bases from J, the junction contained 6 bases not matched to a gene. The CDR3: CASSYSSRTSATDTQYF. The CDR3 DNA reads TGTGCCAGCAGTTACTCATCGAGGACTAGCGCCACAGATACGCAGTATTTT.

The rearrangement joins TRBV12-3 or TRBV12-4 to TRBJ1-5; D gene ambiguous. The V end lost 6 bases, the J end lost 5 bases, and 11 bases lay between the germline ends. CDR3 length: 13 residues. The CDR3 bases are TGTGCCAGCAGATTGGACGGCTATCAGCCCCAGCATTTT. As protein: CASRLDGYQPQHF.

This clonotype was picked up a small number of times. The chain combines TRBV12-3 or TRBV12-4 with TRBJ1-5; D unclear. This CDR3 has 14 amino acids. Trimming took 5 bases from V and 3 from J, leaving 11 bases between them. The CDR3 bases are TGTGCCAGCAGTCGGAGTAATAACAATCAGCCCCAGCATTTT. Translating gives CASSRSNNNQPQHF.

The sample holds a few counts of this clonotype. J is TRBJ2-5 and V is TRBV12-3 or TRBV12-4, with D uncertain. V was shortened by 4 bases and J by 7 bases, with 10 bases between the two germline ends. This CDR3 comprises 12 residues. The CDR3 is CASSSLTGTQYF. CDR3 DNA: TGTGCCAGCAGTTCCCTGACCGGGACCCAGTACTTC.

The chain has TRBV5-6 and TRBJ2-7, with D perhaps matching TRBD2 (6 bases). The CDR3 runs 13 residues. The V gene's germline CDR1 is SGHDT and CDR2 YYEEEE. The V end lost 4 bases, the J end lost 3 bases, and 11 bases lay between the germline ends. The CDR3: CASSRRRVYEQYF. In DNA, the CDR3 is TGTGCCAGCAGCAGGCGGAGGGTCTACGAGCAGTACTTC.

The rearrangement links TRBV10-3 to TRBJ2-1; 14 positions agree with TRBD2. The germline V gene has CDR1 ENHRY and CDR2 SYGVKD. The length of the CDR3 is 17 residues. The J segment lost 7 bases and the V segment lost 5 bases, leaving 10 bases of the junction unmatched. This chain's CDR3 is CAISPSGLAGGKNEQFF. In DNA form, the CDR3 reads TGTGCCATCAGTCCTAGTGGACTAGCGGGGGGAAAGAATGAGCAGTTCTTC.

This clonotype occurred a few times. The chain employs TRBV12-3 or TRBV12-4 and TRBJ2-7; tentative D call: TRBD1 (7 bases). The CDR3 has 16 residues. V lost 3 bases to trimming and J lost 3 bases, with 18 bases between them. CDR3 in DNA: TGTGCCAGCAGTTTTAGACCGGACAGGCGGGACTACGAGCAGTACTTC. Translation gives CASSFRPDRRDYEQYF.

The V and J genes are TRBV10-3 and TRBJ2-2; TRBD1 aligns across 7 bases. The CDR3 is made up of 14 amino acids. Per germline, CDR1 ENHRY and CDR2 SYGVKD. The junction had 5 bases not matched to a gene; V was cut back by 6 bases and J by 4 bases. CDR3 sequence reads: CAISPDRATGELFF. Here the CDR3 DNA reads TGTGCCATCAGCCCCGACAGGGCCACCGGGGAGCTGTTTTTT.

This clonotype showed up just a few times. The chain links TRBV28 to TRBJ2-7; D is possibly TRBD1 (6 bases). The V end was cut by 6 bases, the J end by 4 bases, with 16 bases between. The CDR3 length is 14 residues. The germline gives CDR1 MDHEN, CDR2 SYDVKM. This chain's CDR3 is CASSRQGHWYEQYF. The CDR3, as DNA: TGTGCCAGCAGCCGCCAGGGGCACTGGTACGAGCAGTACTTC. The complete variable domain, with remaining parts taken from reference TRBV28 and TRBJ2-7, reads DVKVTQSSRYLVKRTGEKVFLECVQDMDHENMFWYRQDPGLGLRLIYFSYDVKMKEKGDIPEGYSVSREKKERFSLILESASTNQTSMYLCASSRQGHWYEQYFGPGTRLTVT.